Following are 19 T cell receptor beta chains from one sample sequenced in a study of spatial heterogeneity in lung cancer. Each CDR3 protein is one row after TCRdb ran MiXCR on the 5' RACE reads. The sample carries over 15,000 distinct CDR3 sequences, about 9% recorded once. As to time point: blood at routine non-recurrence follow-up after resection. The sequences come from PBMCs, collected at follow-up. These receptors were collected from a male donor with early-stage non-small cell lung cancer.

This clonotype has ten or more counts. V and J are TRBV16 and TRBJ2-3; D possibly uses TRBD1 or TRBD2 (5 bases each). CDR3 size: 14 residues. The germline V gene encodes CDR1 KGHSY and CDR2 FQNENV. The V gene lost 2 bases and the J gene lost 2 bases, with 8 bases spanning the gap. CDR3: CASSQGTNTDTQYF. Written as DNA, the CDR3 is TGTGCCAGCAGCCAAGGGACCAACACAGATACGCAGTATTTT. Supplemented by reference TRBV16 and TRBJ2-3, the full variable domain reads GEEVAQTPKHLVRGEGQKAKLYCAPIKGHSYVFWYQQVLKNEFKFLISFQNENVFDETGMPKERFSAKCLPNSPCSLEIQATKLEDSAVYFCASSQGTNTDTQYFGPGTRLTVL.

This clonotype was observed many times. The CDR3 loop reads CASSLAAGSSYEQYF. The CDR3 nucleotides read TGTGCCAGCAGCTTAGCAGCGGGGAGCTCCTACGAGCAGTACTTC. The V gene is TRBV7-8, the J gene TRBJ2-7; the match to TRBD2 covers 7 bases. There are 15 residues in the CDR3. CDR1 and CDR2 from the germline V gene are SGHVS and FQNEAQ. The V gene end was trimmed by 0 bases and the J gene end by 0 bases; junction bases not matched to a gene: 2.

This clonotype has ten or more counts. The J gene is TRBJ2-2, the V gene TRBV4-1; 7 bases match TRBD2. Looked up from germline, CDR1 is MGHRA and CDR2 is YSYEKL. J lost 4 bases, V lost 4 bases, and 9 bases had no gene match. The CDR3 contains 16 residues. CDR3 DNA sequence: TGCGCCAGCAGCCCGTCCGCGGGAGCAGCCACCGGGGAGCTGTTTTTT. It is translated as CASSPSAGAATGELFF.

Notes on this clonotype: Since a much larger clone is just one base distant, this may be a read error. The rearrangement joins TRBV6-2 or TRBV6-3 to TRBJ2-5; D remains ambiguous. In germline, CDR1 is MNHEY, CDR2 SVGEGT. CDR3 length: 14 amino acids. V lost 6 bases and J 5 bases, leaving 16 bases between the germline ends. CDR3 nucleotides: TGTGCCAGCAGCCCCAAACCGATTAGGGAGACCCAGTACTTC. The encoded protein is CASSPKPIRETQYF.

In regard to this clonotype: A much more abundant neighbour one base away suggests this may be a read error. The genes are TRBV28 and TRBJ1-2; D is unclear. The CDR3 totals 12 residues. Germline values: CDR1 MDHEN, CDR2 SYDVKM. CDR3 DNA: TGTACCAGCACGGCTCCTAACTATGGCTACATCTTC. Its protein is CTSTAPNYGYIF.

This clonotype was picked up many times. CDR3 nucleotides: TGTGCCAGTAGTACAGTCTTCGACAGGGGCAATCAGCCCCAGCATTTT. Translated: CASSTVFDRGNQPQHF. The chain is built from TRBV19 and TRBJ1-5; 7 nucleotides match TRBD1. V gave up 4 bases and J gave up 2 bases; unmatched junction bases: 8. The CDR3 has 16 residues. CDR1 LNHDA and CDR2 SQIVND come from the germline V gene (reference sequence).

This clonotype appeared many times. The chain links TRBV5-1 to TRBJ2-3; the match to TRBD2 covers 9 bases. The CDR3 has 15 residues. The J segment lost 2 bases and the V segment lost 2 bases, leaving 3 bases of the junction unmatched. CDR1 and CDR2 from the germline V gene are SGHRS and YFSETQ. CDR3 DNA: TGCGCCAGCAGCTTAATAGCGGGGGCCACAGATACGCAGTATTTT. It specifies CASSLIAGATDTQYF. Full variable domain (remainder filled in from reference TRBV5-1 and TRBJ2-3): KAGVTQTPRYLIKTRGQQVTLSCSPISGHRSVSWYQQTPGQGLQFLFEYFSETQRNKGNFPGRFSGRQFSNSRSEMNVSTLELGDSALYLCASSLIAGATDTQYFGPGTRLTVL.

At least ten counts were recorded for this clonotype. J is TRBJ2-3 and V is TRBV12-3 or TRBV12-4; TRBD2 aligns across 8 bases. J gave up 3 bases and V 7 bases, and 12 bases lay outside the gene matches. The CDR3 length is 16 residues. The CDR3 protein is CASIRRGGRLTDTQYF. In DNA form, the CDR3 reads TGTGCCAGCATCAGACGGGGGGGGCGACTGACAGATACGCAGTATTTT.

Only a few counts were recorded for this clonotype. This chain connects TRBV6-2 or TRBV6-3 to TRBJ2-1; 12 bases align to TRBD2. The CDR3 covers 16 residues. V gave up 4 bases and J gave up 4 bases; unmatched junction bases: 5. Per the germline V gene, CDR1 is MNHEY and CDR2 is SVGEGT. The CDR3, as DNA: TGTGCCAGCAGTTCCGGACTAGCGGGGCGGTACAATGAGCAGTTCTTC. It codes for CASSSGLAGRYNEQFF.

The chain combines TRBV23-1 with TRBJ2-3; D is perhaps TRBD2 (6 bases). TRBV23-1 is treated as an ORF (open reading frame) with a function not yet certain. There are 14 residues in the CDR3. V shed 8 bases and J shed 6 bases, with 18 bases lying between them. The CDR3 nucleotides read TGCGCCAGCCGGAGGGAGGCCCTTAGGGATACGCAGTATTTT. Protein sequence: CASRREALRDTQYF.

The rearrangement uses TRBV3-1 and TRBJ2-5; no firm D call. The CDR3 runs to 15 residues. Trimming removed 0 bases at V and 2 bases at J, with 10 bases between. Germline assignment: CDR1 LGHDT and CDR2 YNNKEL (reference sequence). CDR3 loop: CASSQDRAAQETQYF. In nucleotides, the CDR3 is TGTGCCAGCAGCCAAGATAGGGCGGCACAAGAGACCCAGTACTTC.

At least ten counts were recorded for this clonotype. The V call is TRBV4-2, the J call TRBJ2-7; D is possibly TRBD2 (6 bases). Germline V gene data show CDR1 as LGHNA and CDR2 as YNFKEQ. Deletions cut 3 bases from V and 3 bases from J, with 24 bases between. The CDR3 has 18 residues. Here the CDR3 DNA reads TGTGCCAGCAGCCATCGAGGAGGGGTGGGCGCCCCTCGCTACGAGCAGTACTTC. Its protein product is CASSHRGGVGAPRYEQYF.

This chain connects TRBV5-5 to TRBJ1-1; D unclear. The CDR3 is 15 residues long. Trimming removed 0 bases at V and 5 bases at J, with 14 bases between. Germline CDR1 and CDR2: SGHKS and YYEKEE (reference sequence). This CDR3 is CASSLAVARWTEAFF. DNA of the CDR3: TGTGCCAGCAGCTTGGCCGTAGCCCGCTGGACTGAAGCTTTCTTT.

This clonotype was counted at least ten times. The CDR3 region is CASIHAGLAGANEQFF. The CDR3 DNA reads TGTGCCAGCATCCACGCTGGACTAGCGGGAGCCAATGAGCAGTTCTTC. The rearrangement joins TRBV13 to TRBJ2-1; 13 nucleotides agree with TRBD2. V lost 7 bases and J lost 6; bases outside the gene matches: 9. The CDR3 contains 16 residues. Per germline, CDR1 PRHDT and CDR2 FYEKMQ (reference sequence).

At least ten counts were recorded for this clonotype. The V call is TRBV5-1, the J call TRBJ2-6; D may be TRBD2 (6 bases). V lost 4 bases and J lost 0, with 26 bases in between. Germline lookup yields CDR1 SGHRS and CDR2 YFSETQ. There are 21 residues in the CDR3. CDR3 in amino acids: CASSADPWDLANFSGANVLTF. The CDR3 nucleotides read TGCGCCAGCAGCGCGGACCCCTGGGACTTAGCAAACTTCTCTGGGGCCAACGTCCTGACTTTC. The whole variable domain, remainder taken from reference TRBV5-1 and TRBJ2-6, is KAGVTQTPRYLIKTRGQQVTLSCSPISGHRSVSWYQQTPGQGLQFLFEYFSETQRNKGNFPGRFSGRQFSNSRSEMNVSTLELGDSALYLCASSADPWDLANFSGANVLTFGAGSRLTVL.

The gene calls are TRBV6-1 and TRBJ2-7; D perhaps matches TRBD2 (5 bases). Trimming took off 8 bases at V and 2 bases at J, with 16 bases between the two ends. The CDR3 is made up of 14 amino acids. CDR1 and CDR2 from the germline V gene are MNHNS and SASEGT. CDR3 nucleotide sequence: TGTGCCAGCGAGCCGGGAAATAAAGCCTACGAGCAGTACTTC. Translation: CASEPGNKAYEQYF.

This clonotype came up many times. The chain is built from TRBV28 and TRBJ2-7; 10 bases are shared with TRBD1. V lost 3 bases and J lost 0; bases outside the gene matches: 8. The germline gives CDR1 MDHEN, CDR2 SYDVKM. The CDR3 has 17 amino acids. CDR3 amino acids: CASSFLLGTGDSYEQYF. Written as DNA, the CDR3 is TGTGCCAGCAGTTTCCTCTTGGGGACAGGGGACTCCTACGAGCAGTACTTC.

The chain couples TRBV19 to TRBJ2-7; TRBD1 is a possible D gene (6 bases). The germline V and J ends were trimmed by 6 bases and 0 bases, with 9 bases remaining between them. The CDR3 loop spans 13 amino acids. Per the germline V gene, CDR1 is LNHDA and CDR2 is SQIVND (reference sequence). This CDR3 is CASSWTDSYEQYF. The CDR3 nucleotides are TGTGCCAGTAGCTGGACAGACTCCTACGAGCAGTACTTC.

This clonotype was detected ten times or more. This rearrangement joins TRBV20-1 to TRBJ1-1; 9 bases match TRBD1. The CDR3 is 13 amino acids. V lost 7 bases, J lost 3 bases, and 6 bases stayed unmatched. From germline, CDR1 is DFQATT and CDR2 SNEGSKA (reference sequence). In DNA form, the CDR3 reads TGCAGTGTTTCGACAGGGGGTTACACTGAAGCTTTCTTT. Its translation: CSVSTGGYTEAFF.